The next 31 T cell receptor beta chains were all read from a single sample in a study of T-cell memory formation after mild COVID-19. One entry per CDR3 protein, called by TCRdb with MiXCR from the 5' RACE reads. The sample includes 300,000 to 350,000 distinct CDR3 sequences, 14% of them seen just once. Sequencing used PBMCs or a T cell subset sorted from them (not recorded which). The receptor source for this set is a man younger than 30 who had mild COVID-19 (a few samples of this study predate the infection). Cell type and time point are not known.

This clonotype appeared a few times. The CDR3 region has the DNA TGCGCCAGCAGCCCTGGTGGGGGAGGGCGCCACAATGAGCAGTTCTTC. Its protein product is CASSPGGGGRHNEQFF. The chain links TRBV5-1 to TRBJ2-1, with TRBD2 matching over 7 bases. The CDR3 is 16 residues long. Germline CDR1 and CDR2: SGHRS and YFSETQ. V dropped 4 bases and J dropped 5; count of bases not matched to a gene: 12.

The gene calls are TRBV4-1 and TRBJ1-5; a possible D gene is TRBD1 (6 bases). The CDR3 is 16 amino acids. V dropped 0 bases and J dropped 2 bases, with 11 bases sitting between them. CDR1 and CDR2 (germline): MGHRA, YSYEKL. The CDR3 sequence is CASSQDASGGNQPQHF. CDR3 sequence (DNA): TGCGCCAGCAGCCAAGATGCATCAGGGGGCAATCAGCCCCAGCATTTT.

The table lists this clonotype with many counts. The gene calls are TRBV5-6 and TRBJ1-1; no clear D. The length of the CDR3 is 16 residues. V was trimmed by 0 bases and J by 1 base, leaving 13 bases between them. CDR1 is SGHDT, CDR2 YYEEEE, per germline. The CDR3 DNA is TGTGCCAGCAGCTTGGGCATCCAGGCAGGGAACACTGAAGCTTTCTTT. As protein: CASSLGIQAGNTEAFF.

This clonotype was picked up a small number of times. The CDR3: CASSQDFGRGHSPLHF. CDR3 DNA: TGCGCCAGCAGCCAAGATTTTGGCAGGGGGCACTCACCCCTCCACTTT. The chain carries TRBV4-1 and TRBJ1-6; TRBD1 matches 8 bases. Germline CDR1 reads MGHRA; CDR2 reads YSYEKL. The CDR3 has 16 amino acids. J lost 10 bases, V lost 0 bases, and 8 bases had no gene match.

This clonotype appeared many times. The CDR3 region has the DNA TGCGCCAGCTCGTTGGACAGGGAAGAGACCCAGTACTTC. Residues: CASSLDREETQYF. V usage is TRBV5-1 and J usage is TRBJ2-5, with 8 bases that match TRBD1. The V and J ends lost 7 bases and 3 bases, in that order; junction bases with no gene match: 5. This CDR3 has 13 amino acids. The germline CDR1 and CDR2 sequences are SGHRS and YFSETQ.

CDR3 region: CSARHDRGRDEQYV. CDR3 nucleotides: TGCAGTGCTAGACACGACAGGGGGAGAGACGAGCAGTACGTC. The chain uses TRBV20-1 and TRBJ2-7; 9 bases line up with TRBD1. CDR1 and CDR2 (germline): DFQATT, SNEGSKA (reference sequence). With 2 bases clipped from V and 5 bases from J, the junction kept 7 bases outside the gene matches. This CDR3 has 14 amino acids.

This clonotype was seen ten or more times. The chain employs TRBV4-3 and TRBJ1-6; D remains unclear. The CDR3 extends over 15 amino acids. CDR1 and CDR2 from the germline V gene are LGHNA and YSLEER. The V gene lost 0 bases and the J gene lost 5 bases, with 8 bases spanning the gap. Written as DNA, the CDR3 is TGCGCCAGCAGCCAAGAAACGGCAGATAATTCACCCCTCCACTTT. Translation gives CASSQETADNSPLHF.

V is TRBV3-1 and J is TRBJ1-2, with TRBD1 identical over 7 bases. With V trimmed by 4 bases and J by 8 bases, 4 bases remained unmatched. The length of the CDR3 is 12 residues. Germline CDR1 LGHDT, CDR2 YNNKEL (reference sequence). In DNA, the CDR3 is TGTGCCAGCAGCCTTGGGACAGAGGGCTACACCTTC. Protein product: CASSLGTEGYTF.

The chain has TRBV6-2 or TRBV6-3 and TRBJ1-6; no firm D call. The CDR3 extends over 13 amino acids. Per germline, CDR1 MNHEY and CDR2 SVGEGT. With 4 bases removed from V and 10 bases from J, the gap between germline ends came to 11 bases. The CDR3 DNA reads as TGTGCCAGCAGTTTGGAGGGCTGGTCACCCCTCCACTTT. Encoded protein: CASSLEGWSPLHF.

Only a few counts were recorded for this clonotype. The V call is TRBV12-3 or TRBV12-4, the J call TRBJ1-1; D unresolved. The CDR3 covers 13 residues. V lost 5 bases and J 4 bases, leaving 11 bases between the germline ends. CDR3 DNA: TGTGCCAGCAGTACAAGGGAATCCACTGAAGCTTTCTTT. As protein: CASSTRESTEAFF.

This clonotype came up a few times. The CDR3 nucleotides are TGTGCCAGCAGCCGGGACATTGAGGGGCCCCAGCATTTT. The encoded protein is CASSRDIEGPQHF. This chain uses TRBV7-9 with TRBJ1-5; D might be TRBD1 (6 bases). Germline CDR1 reads SEHNR; CDR2 reads FQNEAQ (reference sequence). The CDR3 length is 13 residues. The germline V and J ends were trimmed by 5 bases and 9 bases, with 14 bases remaining between them.

V usage is TRBV6-2 or TRBV6-3 and J usage is TRBJ2-6, with D perhaps matching TRBD1 (5 bases). V was pared by 5 bases and J by 0 bases, with 17 bases between. The CDR3 runs 18 residues. Per germline, CDR1 MNHEY and CDR2 SVGEGT. The DNA for the CDR3 is TGTGCCAGCAGTCCCTTCTGGACACTGCCCTCTGGGGCCAACGTCCTGACTTTC. It encodes CASSPFWTLPSGANVLTF.

This clonotype was counted between two and nine times. CDR3 in amino acids: CASRTGTYGYTF. The CDR3, as DNA: TGTGCCAGCAGGACAGGGACCTATGGCTACACCTTC. This sequence joins TRBV6-2 or TRBV6-3 and TRBJ1-2, with 7 bases identical to TRBD1. Trimming at V came to 6 bases and at J to 4 bases, leaving 2 bases not matched to a gene. The CDR3 is 12 amino acids. CDR1 is MNHEY, CDR2 SVGEGT, per germline.

The rearrangement joins TRBV12-3 or TRBV12-4 to TRBJ1-3; 7 bases line up with TRBD1. This CDR3 has 15 residues. The V segment lost 6 bases and the J segment 1 base; nucleotides outside the gene matches: 6. The CDR3 spells CASRGQALSGNTIYF. In nucleotides, the CDR3 is TGTGCCAGCAGAGGACAGGCCCTTTCTGGAAACACCATATATTTT.

The chain is built from TRBV3-1 and TRBJ2-5; D not certain. Germline V gene sequence: CDR1 LGHDT, CDR2 YNNKEL (reference sequence). The CDR3 is 15 residues long. V was pared by 4 bases and J by 2 bases, with 14 bases between. CDR3 sequence reads: CASSPPRGRQETQYF. The CDR3 DNA follows: TGTGCCAGCAGCCCCCCCCGAGGCAGGCAAGAGACCCAGTACTTC.

This clonotype was observed a handful of times. The chain joins TRBV6-6 to TRBJ2-3; D is unclear. There are 12 residues in the CDR3. Germline CDR1 reads MNHNY; CDR2 reads SVGAGI (reference sequence). V lost 6 bases to trimming and J lost 4 bases, with 8 bases between them. The CDR3 DNA sequence: TGTGCCAGCAGGGTCGACCCAGATACGCAGTATTTT. The encoded protein is CASRVDPDTQYF.

This clonotype was seen many times. CDR3 loop: CASSYVDANQETQYF. CDR3 sequence (DNA): TGTGCCAGCAGTTACGTCGATGCTAACCAAGAGACCCAGTACTTC. V gene TRBV6-5 combines with J gene TRBJ2-5, with D hard to call. The V end was cut by 2 bases, the J end by 0 bases, with 10 bases between. The CDR3 sequence is 15 residues long. Germline CDR1 and CDR2: MNHEY and SVGAGI.

There are a few counts of this clonotype. V and J are TRBV20-1 and TRBJ2-3; a possible D gene is TRBD2 (6 bases). The CDR3 length is 15 residues. Germline CDR1 and CDR2: DFQATT and SNEGSKA (reference sequence). Trimming removed 0 bases from V and 0 bases from J, with 10 bases in between. CDR3 DNA: TGCAGTGCTAGAGATTGGACTACTAGCACAGATACGCAGTATTTT. It translates to CSARDWTTSTDTQYF.

V usage is TRBV7-9 and J usage is TRBJ1-2; D is perhaps TRBD1 (5 bases). The CDR3 runs to 15 residues. CDR1 is SEHNR, CDR2 FQNEAQ, per germline (reference sequence). V was cut by 1 base and J by 6 bases, with 15 bases left in between. CDR3 protein: CASSLVQVGVDGYTF. The CDR3, as DNA: TGTGCCAGCAGCTTAGTACAGGTTGGGGTAGATGGCTACACCTTC.

This chain joins TRBV6-5 and TRBJ1-4, with TRBD1 matching 8 bases. Germline CDR1 is MNHEY and CDR2 is SVGAGI. V trimming: 6 bases; J trimming: 3 bases; junction bases outside the gene matches: 6. The CDR3 sequence is 15 residues long. The CDR3 sequence is CASRGDRIPNEKLFF. CDR3 in DNA: TGTGCCAGCAGGGGGGACAGGATTCCTAATGAAAAACTGTTTTTT.

This clonotype is a singleton in its sample. The CDR3 protein is CASSTYRARGYTF. The CDR3 region has the DNA TGCGCCAGCAGCACGTACAGGGCTCGTGGCTACACCTTC. The chain recombines TRBV5-1 with TRBJ1-2, with D possibly TRBD1 on 6 matching bases. Germline loops: CDR1 SGHRS, CDR2 YFSETQ. The CDR3 sequence is 13 residues long. V was clipped by 4 bases and J by 7 bases, with 14 bases between them.

The chain links TRBV14 to TRBJ2-2; no clear D gene. Germline assignment: CDR1 SGHDN and CDR2 FVKESK. This CDR3 contains 16 residues. V dropped 0 bases and J dropped 1 base, with 9 bases sitting between them. The CDR3 DNA reads TGTGCCAGCAGCCAAGAAATATGGGTGAACACCGGGGAGCTGTTTTTT. This codes for CASSQEIWVNTGELFF.

This clonotype is a singleton in its sample. The chain carries TRBV5-1 and TRBJ1-1, with unresolved D. Germline V gene lookup returns CDR1 SGHRS and CDR2 YFSETQ. CDR3 length: 14 residues. The ends were cut back, 4 bases at V and 5 bases at J, with 15 bases in the middle. CDR3 protein: CASSVDAGKTEAFF. CDR3 coding DNA: TGCGCCAGCAGCGTGGACGCGGGAAAAACTGAAGCTTTCTTT.

The chain links TRBV4-3 to TRBJ1-2; D may be TRBD1 (5 bases). Germline CDR1 LGHNA, CDR2 YSLEER. The CDR3 runs 15 residues. V was trimmed by 1 base and J by 4 bases, leaving 13 bases between them. The DNA for the CDR3 is TGCGCCAGCAGCCAAGGGCTGACAGTCATCTATGGCTACACCTTC. Its protein is CASSQGLTVIYGYTF.

In this sample, this clonotype turned up many times. V and J are TRBV20-1 and TRBJ1-2, with 8 nucleotides matching TRBD1. The CDR3 consists of 14 residues. After removal of 0 bases from V and 4 bases from J, the junction contained 4 bases not matched to a gene. Germline loops: CDR1 DFQATT, CDR2 SNEGSKA (reference sequence). CDR3 protein: CSARDWDRTYGYTF. In DNA, the CDR3 is TGCAGTGCTAGAGATTGGGACAGGACCTATGGCTACACCTTC.

The V call is TRBV7-3, the J call TRBJ1-1; no definite D call. CDR1 is SGHTA and CDR2 is FQGTGA in the germline V gene. The CDR3 sequence is 13 residues long. Trimming cost V 5 bases and J 5 bases, with 12 bases left between them. CDR3 protein: CASSRSGETEAFF. As DNA, the CDR3 is TGTGCCAGCAGCCGATCGGGAGAGACTGAAGCTTTCTTT.

The CDR3 nucleotides read TGTGCCAGCAGCCAAGATATTCGGAGGGGACAGGGGGCATACGAGCAGTACTTC. Protein sequence: CASSQDIRRGQGAYEQYF. V and J are TRBV14 and TRBJ2-7, with 12 positions matching TRBD1. Germline trimming cut 0 bases from V and 4 bases from J; bases unmatched to any gene: 10. From germline, CDR1 is SGHDN and CDR2 FVKESK. The CDR3 has 18 residues.

This chain joins TRBV7-2 and TRBJ1-3; D may be TRBD1 (6 bases). Per the germline V gene, CDR1 is SGHTA and CDR2 is FQGNSA. Trimming pared 0 bases from V and 8 bases from J, leaving 11 bases between. The CDR3 is 14 residues long. This CDR3 reads CASSLAGAGHTIYF. CDR3 DNA: TGTGCCAGCAGCTTAGCGGGGGCGGGCCACACCATATATTTT. The full variable domain, in which reference TRBV7-2 and TRBJ1-3 provide the parts outside the CDR3, is GAGVSQSPSNKVTEKGKDVELRCDPISGHTALYWYRQSLGQGLEFLIYFQGNSAPDKSGLPSDRFSAERTGGSVSTLTIQRTQQEDSAVYLCASSLAGAGHTIYFGEGSWLTVV.

CDR3 nucleotide sequence: TGCAGCGTCTCGAAGGGGGGGAACACTGAAGCTTTCTTT. Its protein is CSVSKGGNTEAFF. This chain links TRBV29-1 with TRBJ1-1; D might be TRBD1 (6 bases). Trimming stripped 6 bases from V and 1 base from J, with 12 bases between. Germline V gene data show CDR1 as SQVTM and CDR2 as ANQGSEA. CDR3 size: 13 residues.

This clonotype was seen a few times. This chain uses TRBV20-1 with TRBJ2-3; D remains unclear. V was pared by 3 bases and J by 1 base, with 14 bases between. The germline gives CDR1 DFQATT, CDR2 SNEGSKA (reference sequence). The CDR3 covers 15 residues. CDR3 region: CSASTSPLRTDTQYF. The CDR3 bases are TGCAGTGCTAGTACATCTCCACTACGCACAGATACGCAGTATTTT.

This chain links TRBV13 with TRBJ2-6; possible D gene TRBD2, 6 bases. Germline CDR1 and CDR2: PRHDT and FYEKMQ (reference sequence). The CDR3 loop spans 16 amino acids. Trimming cost V 5 bases and J 2 bases, with 13 bases left between them. The CDR3 region has the DNA TGTGCCAGCAGCCCATGGGGGGACGCTGGGGCCAACGTCCTGACTTTC. This codes for CASSPWGDAGANVLTF.